One sample yielded the 3 T cell receptor beta chains listed below, sequenced in a study of shared clonotypes between healthy human individuals. The data were produced by immunoSEQ multiplex PCR, yet TCRdb's version contains in-frame clones alone and is incomplete. The sample consists of some 1.4 million clones, roughly 95% of them appearing once. The sequenced sample was naive CD4+ T cells sorted from blood. Subset specified: CD45RA+ positively selected. Receptors originate from a man aged 25 to 40 in good health.

Details on this clone: The same CDR3 arises from other DNA sequences in this sample as well. The chain carries TRBV9 and TRBJ2-3; D gene ambiguous. Germline V CDR1 and CDR2: SGDLS, YYNGEE. The germline V and J ends were trimmed by 0 bases and 6 bases, with 11 bases remaining between them. The length of the CDR3 is 14 residues. CDR3 in amino acids: CASSVAGSGDTQYF. As DNA, the CDR3 is TGTGCCAGCAGCGTAGCTGGTTCCGGGGATACGCAGTATTTT.

The J gene is TRBJ2-1, the V gene TRBV6-1, with D possibly TRBD2 on 6 matching bases. This CDR3 has 13 residues. Germline V gene sequence: CDR1 MNHNS, CDR2 SASEGT. V was trimmed by 7 bases and J by 4 bases, leaving 11 bases between them. CDR3 in amino acids: CASKPGTYNEQFF. The CDR3 nucleotides read TGTGCCAGCAAGCCGGGGACTTACAATGAGCAGTTCTTC.

For the CDR3, the DNA is TGTGCCATCAGTGAGTTTGTGGTGGGGGGTAAAGCTTTCTTT. The encoded protein is CAISEFVVGGKAFF. The rearrangement uses TRBV10-3 and TRBJ1-1; D may be TRBD1 (5 bases). Germline V gene data show CDR1 as ENHRY and CDR2 as SYGVKD. The length of the CDR3 is 14 residues. V lost 1 base and J lost 9, with 15 bases in between.